Only a few counts were recorded for the clone carrying this T cell receptor (beta chain). These data come from a study of blood T cell repertoires in COVID-19. The repertoire was sequenced with immunoSEQ multiplex PCR; TCRdb's copy has only in-frame clones and lacks some. The sample shows 150,000 to 200,000 clones, approximately 79% of them seen only once. Germline lookup yields CDR1 SGDLS and CDR2 YYNGEE. This CDR3 is 16 amino acids long. V lost 2 bases, J lost 4 bases, and 6 bases stayed unmatched. Sequenced: peripheral blood. The receptor comes from a woman aged 60-75 years with COVID-19, enrolled during active disease. The chain joins TRBV9 to TRBJ2-6; 7 positions agree with TRBD1. CDR3 coding DNA: TGTGCCAGCAGCGTCCTGACAGGGTCCGGGGCCAACGTCCTGACTTTC. Translated: CASSVLTGSGANVLTF.